This T cell receptor (beta chain) was recorded in a study of blood T cell repertoires in COVID-19. Overall study: COVID-19 samples from acute and convalescent phases originated in the United States, Italy and Spain. Sample material is recorded as cDNA or gDNA derived from T cells, B-cell-depleted T cells, or PBMCs.

In the authors' workflow: Cell counts per sample came from amplifying reference gene primers. Clones were sequenced by immunoSEQ multiplex PCR, and TCRdb holds only the in-frame ones, with some missing. V, J and clone size are those of that table, while D and trimming were read from the DNA. Of tens of thousands of clones detected, 85% to 90% appear once; the ten largest clones hold 4% to 5.5%. V was clipped by 5 bases and J by 5 bases; unmatched bases: 5. Germline V gene lookup returns CDR1 LNHDA and CDR2 SQIVND (reference sequence). The CDR3 loop spans 13 amino acids. This TCR came from a woman of 80 years or more with acute or convalescent COVID-19. This chain connects TRBV19 to TRBJ2-5, with TRBD2 matching 7 bases. Source material: peripheral blood. The CDR3 coding sequence is TGTGCCAGTAGTTTCAGGGAGGGGGAGACCCAGTACTTC. Translated, it gives CASSFREGETQYF.